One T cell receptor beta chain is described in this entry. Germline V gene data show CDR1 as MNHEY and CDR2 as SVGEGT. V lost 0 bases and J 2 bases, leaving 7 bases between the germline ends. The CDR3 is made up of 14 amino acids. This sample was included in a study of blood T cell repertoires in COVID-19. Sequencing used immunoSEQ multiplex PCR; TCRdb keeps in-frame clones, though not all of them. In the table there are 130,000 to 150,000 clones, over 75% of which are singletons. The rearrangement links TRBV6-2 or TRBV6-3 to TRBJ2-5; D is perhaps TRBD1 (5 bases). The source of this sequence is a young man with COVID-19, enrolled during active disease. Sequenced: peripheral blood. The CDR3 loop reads CASSYSTGQETQYF. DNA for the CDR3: TGTGCCAGCAGTTACTCTACAGGACAAGAGACCCAGTACTTC.